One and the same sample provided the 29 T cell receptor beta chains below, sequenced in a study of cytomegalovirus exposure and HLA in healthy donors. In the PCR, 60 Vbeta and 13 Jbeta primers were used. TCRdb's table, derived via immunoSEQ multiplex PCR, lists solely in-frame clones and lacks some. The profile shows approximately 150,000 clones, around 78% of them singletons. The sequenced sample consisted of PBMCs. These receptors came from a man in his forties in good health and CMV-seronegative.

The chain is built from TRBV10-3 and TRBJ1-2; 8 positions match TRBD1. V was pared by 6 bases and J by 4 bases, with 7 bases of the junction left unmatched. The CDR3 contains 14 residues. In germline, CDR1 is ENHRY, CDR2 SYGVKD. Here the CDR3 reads CAISRGQESYGYTF. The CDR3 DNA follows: TGTGCCATCAGCAGGGGACAGGAGAGCTATGGCTACACCTTC.

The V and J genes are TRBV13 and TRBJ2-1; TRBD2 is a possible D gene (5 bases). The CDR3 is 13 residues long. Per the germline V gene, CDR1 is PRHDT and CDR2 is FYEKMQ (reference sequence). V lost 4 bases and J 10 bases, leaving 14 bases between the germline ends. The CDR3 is CASSYERTQEQFF. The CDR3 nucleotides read TGTGCCAGCAGCTACGAGCGGACCCAAGAGCAGTTCTTC.

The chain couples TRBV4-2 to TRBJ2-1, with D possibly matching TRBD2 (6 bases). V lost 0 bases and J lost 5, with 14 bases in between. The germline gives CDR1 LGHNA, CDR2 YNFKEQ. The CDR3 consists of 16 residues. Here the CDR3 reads CASSQEQLAENNEQFF. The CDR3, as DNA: TGTGCCAGCAGCCAAGAGCAACTAGCAGAAAACAATGAGCAGTTCTTC.

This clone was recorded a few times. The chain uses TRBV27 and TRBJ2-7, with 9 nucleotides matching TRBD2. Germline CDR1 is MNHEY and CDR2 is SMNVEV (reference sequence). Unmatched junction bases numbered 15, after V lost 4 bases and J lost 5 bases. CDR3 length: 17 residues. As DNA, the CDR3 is TGTGCCAGCAGTTCCCGCGTCGGGCGGGAGGGCCGTAACGAGCAGTACTTC. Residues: CASSSRVGREGRNEQYF.

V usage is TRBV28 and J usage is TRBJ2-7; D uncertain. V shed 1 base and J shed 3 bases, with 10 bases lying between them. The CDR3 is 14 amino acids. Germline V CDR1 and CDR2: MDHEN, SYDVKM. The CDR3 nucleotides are TGTGCCAGCAGTTTATATAACAGTGTCTACGAGCAGTACTTC. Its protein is CASSLYNSVYEQYF.

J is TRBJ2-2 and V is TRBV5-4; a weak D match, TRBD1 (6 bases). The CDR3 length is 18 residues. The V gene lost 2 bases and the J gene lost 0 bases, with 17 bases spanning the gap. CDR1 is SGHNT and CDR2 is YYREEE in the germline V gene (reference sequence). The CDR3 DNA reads TGTGCCAGCAGCTTCTTACGGGACAATCCCGCGAACACCGGGGAGCTGTTTTTT. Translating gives CASSFLRDNPANTGELFF.

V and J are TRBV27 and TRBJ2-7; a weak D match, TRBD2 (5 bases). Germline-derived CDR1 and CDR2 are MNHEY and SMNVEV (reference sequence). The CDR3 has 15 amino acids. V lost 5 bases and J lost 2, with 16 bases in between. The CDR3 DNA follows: TGTGCCAGCAGTGCCCGGGGAGTGGACGCCTACGAGCAGTACTTC. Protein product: CASSARGVDAYEQYF.

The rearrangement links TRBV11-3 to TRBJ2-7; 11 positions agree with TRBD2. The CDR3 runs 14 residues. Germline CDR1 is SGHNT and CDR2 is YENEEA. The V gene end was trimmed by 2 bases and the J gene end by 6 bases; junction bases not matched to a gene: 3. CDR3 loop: CASSLLAGGGEQYF. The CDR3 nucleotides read TGTGCCAGCAGCTTACTAGCGGGAGGAGGCGAGCAGTACTTC.

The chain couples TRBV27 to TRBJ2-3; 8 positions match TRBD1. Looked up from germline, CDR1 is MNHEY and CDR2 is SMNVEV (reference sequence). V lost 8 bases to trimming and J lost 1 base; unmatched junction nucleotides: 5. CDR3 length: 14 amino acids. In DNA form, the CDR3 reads TGTGCCAGCCTCTTGACAGGGGGCACAGATACGCAGTATTTT. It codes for CASLLTGGTDTQYF.

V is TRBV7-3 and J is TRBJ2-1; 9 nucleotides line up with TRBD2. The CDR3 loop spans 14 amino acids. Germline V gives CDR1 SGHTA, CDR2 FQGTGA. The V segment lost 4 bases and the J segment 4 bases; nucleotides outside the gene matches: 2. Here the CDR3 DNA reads TGTGCCAGCAGCTCGACTAGCGGATACAATGAGCAGTTCTTC. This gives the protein CASSSTSGYNEQFF.

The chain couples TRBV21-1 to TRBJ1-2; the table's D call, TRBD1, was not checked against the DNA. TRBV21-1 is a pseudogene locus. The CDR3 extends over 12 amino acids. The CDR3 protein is CASLRQGDGYTF. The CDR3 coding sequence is TGTGCCAGCCTTAGGCAGGGGGATGGCTACACCTTC.

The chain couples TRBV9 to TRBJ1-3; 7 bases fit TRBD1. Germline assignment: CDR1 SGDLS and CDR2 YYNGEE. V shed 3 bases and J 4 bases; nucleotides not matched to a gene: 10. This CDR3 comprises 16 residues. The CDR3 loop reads CASSARGDREGNTIYF. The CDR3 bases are TGTGCCAGCAGCGCGCGGGGGGACAGAGAGGGAAACACCATATATTTT.

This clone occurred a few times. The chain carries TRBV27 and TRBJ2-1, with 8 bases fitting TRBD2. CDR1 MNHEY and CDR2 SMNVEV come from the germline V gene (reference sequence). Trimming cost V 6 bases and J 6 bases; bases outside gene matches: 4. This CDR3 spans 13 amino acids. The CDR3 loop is CASSERETNEQFF. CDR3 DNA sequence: TGTGCCAGCAGCGAGCGGGAGACCAATGAGCAGTTCTTC.

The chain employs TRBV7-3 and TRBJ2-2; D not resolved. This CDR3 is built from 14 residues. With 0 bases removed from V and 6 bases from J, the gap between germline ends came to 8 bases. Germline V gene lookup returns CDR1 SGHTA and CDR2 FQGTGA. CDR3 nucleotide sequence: TGTGCCAGCAGCTTAACGCGCGGATCCGGGGAGCTGTTTTTT. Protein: CASSLTRGSGELFF.

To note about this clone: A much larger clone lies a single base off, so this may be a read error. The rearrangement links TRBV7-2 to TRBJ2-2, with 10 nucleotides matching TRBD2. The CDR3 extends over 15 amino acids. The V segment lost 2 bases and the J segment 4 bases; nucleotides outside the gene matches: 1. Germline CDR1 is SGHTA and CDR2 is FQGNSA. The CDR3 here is CASSLLAGVTGELFF. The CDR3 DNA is TGTGCCAGCAGCTTACTAGCGGGGGTCACCGGGGAGCTGTTTTTT.

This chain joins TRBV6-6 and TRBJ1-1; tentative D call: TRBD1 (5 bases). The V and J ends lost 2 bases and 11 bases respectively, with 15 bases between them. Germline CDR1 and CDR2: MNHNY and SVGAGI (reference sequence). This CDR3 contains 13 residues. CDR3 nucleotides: TGTGCCAGCAGTTACGACCAGGGCTCGAAGGCTTTCTTT. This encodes CASSYDQGSKAFF.

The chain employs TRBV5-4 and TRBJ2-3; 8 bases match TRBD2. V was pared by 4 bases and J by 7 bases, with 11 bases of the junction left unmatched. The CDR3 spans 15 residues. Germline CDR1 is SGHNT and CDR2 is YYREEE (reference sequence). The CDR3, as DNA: TGTGCCAGCAGCGAGGAACTAGCGGTAGCGAATACGCAGTATTTT. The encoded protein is CASSEELAVANTQYF.

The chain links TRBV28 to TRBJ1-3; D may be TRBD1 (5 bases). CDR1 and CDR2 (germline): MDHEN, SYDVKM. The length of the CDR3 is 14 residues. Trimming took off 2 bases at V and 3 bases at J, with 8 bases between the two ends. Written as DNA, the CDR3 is TGTGCCAGCAGTTTACGGGGGTATGGAAACACCATATATTTT. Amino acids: CASSLRGYGNTIYF.

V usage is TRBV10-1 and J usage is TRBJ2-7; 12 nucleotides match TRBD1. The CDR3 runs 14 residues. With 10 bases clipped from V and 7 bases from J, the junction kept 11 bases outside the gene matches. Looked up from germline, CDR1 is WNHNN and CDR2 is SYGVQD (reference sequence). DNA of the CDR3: TGCGCCACCCCCGGGGGACAGGGGGCGAGGGAGCAGTACGTC. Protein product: CATPGGQGAREQYV.

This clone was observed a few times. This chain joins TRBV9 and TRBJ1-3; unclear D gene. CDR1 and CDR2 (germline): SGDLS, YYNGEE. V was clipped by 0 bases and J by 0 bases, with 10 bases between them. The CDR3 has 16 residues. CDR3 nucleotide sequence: TGTGCCAGCAGCGTAGTGGCGGGTTACTCTGGAAACACCATATATTTT. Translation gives CASSVVAGYSGNTIYF.

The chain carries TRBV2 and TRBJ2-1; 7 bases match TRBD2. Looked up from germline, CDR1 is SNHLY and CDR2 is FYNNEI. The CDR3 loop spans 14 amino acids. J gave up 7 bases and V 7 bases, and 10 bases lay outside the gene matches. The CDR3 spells CASNLGGSMNEQFF. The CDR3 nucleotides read TGTGCCAGCAATCTCGGCGGGAGTATGAATGAGCAGTTCTTC.

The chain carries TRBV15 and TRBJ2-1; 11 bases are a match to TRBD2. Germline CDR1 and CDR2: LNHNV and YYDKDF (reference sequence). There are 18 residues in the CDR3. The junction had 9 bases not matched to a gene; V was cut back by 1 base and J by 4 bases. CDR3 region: CATSRALAGGLLYNEQFF. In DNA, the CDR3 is TGTGCCACCAGCAGAGCTCTAGCGGGAGGATTACTATACAATGAGCAGTTCTTC.

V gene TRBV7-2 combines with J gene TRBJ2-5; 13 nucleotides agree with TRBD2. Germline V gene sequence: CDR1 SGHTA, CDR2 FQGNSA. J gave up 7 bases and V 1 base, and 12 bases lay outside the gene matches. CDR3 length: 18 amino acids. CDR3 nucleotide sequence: TGTGCCAGCAGCTTAGTGAGGGGGGGGACTAGCGGGGCTTTGACCCAGTACTTC. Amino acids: CASSLVRGGTSGALTQYF. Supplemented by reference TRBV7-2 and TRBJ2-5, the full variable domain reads GAGVSQSPSNKVTEKGKDVELRCDPISGHTALYWYRQSLGQGLEFLIYFQGNSAPDKSGLPSDRFSAERTGGSVSTLTIQRTQQEDSAVYLCASSLVRGGTSGALTQYFGPGTRLLVL.

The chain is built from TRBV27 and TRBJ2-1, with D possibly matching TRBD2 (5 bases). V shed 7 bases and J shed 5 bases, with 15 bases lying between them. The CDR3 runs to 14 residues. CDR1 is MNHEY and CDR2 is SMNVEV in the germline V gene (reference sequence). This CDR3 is CASTSGPIDNEQFF. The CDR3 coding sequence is TGTGCCAGCACCAGCGGCCCGATCGACAATGAGCAGTTCTTC.

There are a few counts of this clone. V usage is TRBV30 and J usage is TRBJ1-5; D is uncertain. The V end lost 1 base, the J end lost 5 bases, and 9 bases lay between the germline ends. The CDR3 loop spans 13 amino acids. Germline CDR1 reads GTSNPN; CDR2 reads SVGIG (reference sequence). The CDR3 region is CAWSEWGDQPQHF. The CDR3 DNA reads TGTGCCTGGAGTGAATGGGGAGATCAGCCCCAGCATTTT. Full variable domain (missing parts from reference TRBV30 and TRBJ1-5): SQTIHQWPATLVQPVGSPLSLECTVEGTSNPNLYWYRQAAGRGLQLLFYSVGIGQISSEVPQNLSASRPQDRQFILSSKKLLLSDSGFYLCAWSEWGDQPQHFGDGTRLSIL.

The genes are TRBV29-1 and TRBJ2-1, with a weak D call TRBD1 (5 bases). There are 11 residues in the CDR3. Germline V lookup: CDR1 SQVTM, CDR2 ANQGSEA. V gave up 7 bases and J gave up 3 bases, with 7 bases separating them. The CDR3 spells CSGGFYNEQFF. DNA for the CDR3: TGCAGCGGGGGCTTCTACAATGAGCAGTTCTTC.

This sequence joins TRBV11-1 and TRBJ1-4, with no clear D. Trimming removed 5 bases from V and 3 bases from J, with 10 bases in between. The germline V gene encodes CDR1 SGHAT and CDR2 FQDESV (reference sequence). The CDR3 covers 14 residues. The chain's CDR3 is CASSLTAANEKLFF. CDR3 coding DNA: TGTGCCAGCAGCCTTACGGCGGCTAATGAAAAACTGTTTTTT.

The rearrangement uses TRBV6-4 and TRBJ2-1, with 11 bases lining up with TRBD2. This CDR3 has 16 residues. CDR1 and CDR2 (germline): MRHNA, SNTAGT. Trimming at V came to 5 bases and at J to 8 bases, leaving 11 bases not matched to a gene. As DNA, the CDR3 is TGTGCCAGCAGTCCGGGACTAGCGGCCTGGGGCGATGAGCAGTTCTTC. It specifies CASSPGLAAWGDEQFF.

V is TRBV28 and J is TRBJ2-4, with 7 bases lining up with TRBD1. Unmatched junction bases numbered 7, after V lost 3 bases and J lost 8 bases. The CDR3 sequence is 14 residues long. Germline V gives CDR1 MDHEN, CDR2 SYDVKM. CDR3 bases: TGTGCCAGCAGTTTTAGAGACAGGGCGCACATTCAGTACTTC. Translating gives CASSFRDRAHIQYF.